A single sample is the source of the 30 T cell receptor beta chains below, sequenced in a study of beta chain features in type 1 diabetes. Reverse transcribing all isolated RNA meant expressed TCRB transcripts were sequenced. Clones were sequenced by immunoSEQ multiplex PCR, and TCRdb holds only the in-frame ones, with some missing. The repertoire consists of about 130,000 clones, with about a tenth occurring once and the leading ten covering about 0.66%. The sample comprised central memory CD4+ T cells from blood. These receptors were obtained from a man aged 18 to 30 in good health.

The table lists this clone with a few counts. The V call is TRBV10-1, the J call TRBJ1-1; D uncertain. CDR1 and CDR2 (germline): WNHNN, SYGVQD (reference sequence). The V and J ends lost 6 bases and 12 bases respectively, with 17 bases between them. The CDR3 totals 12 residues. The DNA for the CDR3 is TGCGCCAGCAGCGAGCCTTGCAGGCGAACTTTCTTT. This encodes CASSEPCRRTFF.

The CDR3 sequence is CASSIGQGWYYEQYF. DNA for the CDR3: TGTGCCAGTAGTATCGGACAAGGCTGGTACTACGAGCAGTACTTC. The genes are TRBV19 and TRBJ2-7; TRBD1 is a possible D gene (5 bases). CDR3 length: 15 amino acids. Per the germline V gene, CDR1 is LNHDA and CDR2 is SQIVND (reference sequence). Trimming shortened V by 3 bases and J by 3 bases, and 15 bases separated the two germline ends.

In nucleotides, the CDR3 is TGTGCCAGCTCACCTTTCGGGGACAGGGGCACCGGGGAGCTGTTTTTT. Its translation: CASSPFGDRGTGELFF. J is TRBJ2-2 and V is TRBV18; 10 nucleotides match TRBD1. Germline CDR1 reads KGHSH; CDR2 reads LQKENI. The CDR3 consists of 16 residues. V lost 3 bases, J lost 4 bases, and 5 bases stayed unmatched.

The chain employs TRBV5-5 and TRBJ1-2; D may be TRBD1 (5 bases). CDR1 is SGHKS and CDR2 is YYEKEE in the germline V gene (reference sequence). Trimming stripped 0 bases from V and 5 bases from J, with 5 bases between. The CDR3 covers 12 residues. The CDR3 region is CASSLGQYGYTF. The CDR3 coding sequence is TGTGCCAGCAGCTTGGGACAGTATGGCTACACCTTC.

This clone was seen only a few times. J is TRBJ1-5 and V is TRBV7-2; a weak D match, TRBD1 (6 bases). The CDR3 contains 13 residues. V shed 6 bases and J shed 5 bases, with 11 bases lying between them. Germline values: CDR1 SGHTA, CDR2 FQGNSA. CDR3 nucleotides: TGTGCCAGCAGTGGACAGCGAGATCAGCCCCAGCATTTT. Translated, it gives CASSGQRDQPQHF.

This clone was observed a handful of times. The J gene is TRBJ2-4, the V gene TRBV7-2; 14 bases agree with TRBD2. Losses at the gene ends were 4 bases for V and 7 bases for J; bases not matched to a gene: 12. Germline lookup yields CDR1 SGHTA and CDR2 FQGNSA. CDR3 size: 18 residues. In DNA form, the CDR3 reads TGTGCCAGCAGCTCCCACCGACTAGCGGGGGGGCGGCCTAACATTCAGTACTTC. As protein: CASSSHRLAGGRPNIQYF.

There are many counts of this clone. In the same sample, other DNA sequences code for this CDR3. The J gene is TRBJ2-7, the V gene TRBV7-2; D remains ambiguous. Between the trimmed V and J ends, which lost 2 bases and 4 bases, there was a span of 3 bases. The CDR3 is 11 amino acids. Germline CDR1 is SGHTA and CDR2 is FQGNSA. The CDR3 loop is CASSLRYEQYF. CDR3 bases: TGTGCCAGCAGCTTACGGTACGAGCAGTACTTC.

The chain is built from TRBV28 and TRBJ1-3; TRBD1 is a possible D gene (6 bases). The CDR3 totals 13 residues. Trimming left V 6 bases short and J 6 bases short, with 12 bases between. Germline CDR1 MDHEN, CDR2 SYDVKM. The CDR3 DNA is TGTGCCAGCAGAGGACAGTGGGAAAACACCATATATTTT. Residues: CASRGQWENTIYF.

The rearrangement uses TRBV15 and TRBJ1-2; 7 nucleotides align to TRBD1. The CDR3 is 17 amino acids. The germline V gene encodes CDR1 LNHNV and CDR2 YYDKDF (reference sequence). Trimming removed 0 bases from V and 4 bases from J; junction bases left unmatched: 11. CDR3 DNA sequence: TGTGCCACCAGCAGAGATAGGGGGCAGGGGTCTGGCTATGGCTACACCTTC. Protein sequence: CATSRDRGQGSGYGYTF.

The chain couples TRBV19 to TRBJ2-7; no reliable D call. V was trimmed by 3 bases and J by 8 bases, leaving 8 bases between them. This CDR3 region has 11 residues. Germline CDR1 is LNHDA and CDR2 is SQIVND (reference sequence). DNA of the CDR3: TGTGCCAGTAGTATTGCGGAGAAGCAGTACTTC. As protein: CASSIAEKQYF.

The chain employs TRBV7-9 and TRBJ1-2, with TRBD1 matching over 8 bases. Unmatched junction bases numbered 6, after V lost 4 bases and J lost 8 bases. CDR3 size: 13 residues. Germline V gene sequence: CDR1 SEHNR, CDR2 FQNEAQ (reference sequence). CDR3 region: CASSSQGARGYTF. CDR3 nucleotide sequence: TGTGCCAGCAGCTCTCAGGGGGCTCGAGGCTACACCTTC.

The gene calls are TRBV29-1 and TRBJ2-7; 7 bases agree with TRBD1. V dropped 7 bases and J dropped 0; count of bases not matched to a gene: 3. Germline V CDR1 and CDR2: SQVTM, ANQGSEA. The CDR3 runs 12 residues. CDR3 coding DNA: TGCAGCGCGACAGGGAGCTCCTACGAGCAGTACTTC. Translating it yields CSATGSSYEQYF.

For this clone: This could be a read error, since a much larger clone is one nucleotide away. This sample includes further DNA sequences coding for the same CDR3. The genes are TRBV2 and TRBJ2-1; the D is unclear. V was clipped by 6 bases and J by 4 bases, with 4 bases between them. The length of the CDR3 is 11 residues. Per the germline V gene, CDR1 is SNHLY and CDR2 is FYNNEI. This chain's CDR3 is CASSPYNEQFF. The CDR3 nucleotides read TGTGCCAGCAGCCCTTACAATGAGCAGTTCTTC. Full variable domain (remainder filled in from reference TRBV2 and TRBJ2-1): EPEVTQTPSHQVTQMGQEVILRCVPISNHLYFYWYRQILGQKVEFLVSFYNNEISEKSEIFDDQFSVERPDGSNFTLKIRSTKLEDSAMYFCASSPYNEQFFGPGTRLTVL.

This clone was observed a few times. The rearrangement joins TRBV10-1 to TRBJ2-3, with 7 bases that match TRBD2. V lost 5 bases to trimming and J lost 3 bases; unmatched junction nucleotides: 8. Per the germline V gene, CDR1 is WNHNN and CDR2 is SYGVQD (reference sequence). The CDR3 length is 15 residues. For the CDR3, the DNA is TGCGCCAGCAGTCGGACTAGTCCACTGACAGATACGCAGTATTTT. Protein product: CASSRTSPLTDTQYF.

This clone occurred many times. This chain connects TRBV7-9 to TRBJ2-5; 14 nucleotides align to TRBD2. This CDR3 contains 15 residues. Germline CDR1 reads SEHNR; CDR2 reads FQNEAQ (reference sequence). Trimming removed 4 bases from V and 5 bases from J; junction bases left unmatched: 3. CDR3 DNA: TGTGCCAGCAGCTCGGGACTAGCGGGGGCGGAGACCCAGTACTTC. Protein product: CASSSGLAGAETQYF.

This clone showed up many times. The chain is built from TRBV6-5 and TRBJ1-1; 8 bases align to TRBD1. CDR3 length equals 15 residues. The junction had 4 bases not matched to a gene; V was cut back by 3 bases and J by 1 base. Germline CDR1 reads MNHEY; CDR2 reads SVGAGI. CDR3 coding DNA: TGTGCCAGCAGTTATCAGGGACAGGCGAACACTGAAGCTTTCTTT. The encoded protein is CASSYQGQANTEAFF.

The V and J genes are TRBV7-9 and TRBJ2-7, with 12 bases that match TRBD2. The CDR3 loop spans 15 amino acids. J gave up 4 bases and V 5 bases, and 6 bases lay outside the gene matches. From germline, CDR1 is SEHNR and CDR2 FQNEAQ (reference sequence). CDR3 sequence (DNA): TGTGCCAGCAGCCCCCTGACTAGCGGGAGTTACGAGCAGTACTTC. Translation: CASSPLTSGSYEQYF.

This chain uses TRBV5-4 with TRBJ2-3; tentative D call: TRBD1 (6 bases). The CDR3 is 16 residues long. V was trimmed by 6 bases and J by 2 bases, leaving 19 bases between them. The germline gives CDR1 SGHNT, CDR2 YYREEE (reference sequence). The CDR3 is CASTSMNRVTTDTQYF. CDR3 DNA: TGTGCCAGCACCTCGATGAACAGGGTTACCACAGATACGCAGTATTTT.

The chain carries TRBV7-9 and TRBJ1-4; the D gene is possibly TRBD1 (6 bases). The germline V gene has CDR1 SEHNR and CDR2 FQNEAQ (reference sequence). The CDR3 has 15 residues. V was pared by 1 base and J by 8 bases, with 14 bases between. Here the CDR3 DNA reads TGTGCCAGCAGCTTAGTCTCAGGGGCCGGCGAAAAACTGTTTTTT. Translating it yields CASSLVSGAGEKLFF.

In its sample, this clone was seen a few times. The CDR3 loop reads CASSLVGRGSKYEQYF. The CDR3 DNA reads as TGTGCCAGCAGCTTAGTAGGCAGGGGCTCAAAGTACGAGCAGTACTTC. This chain joins TRBV7-6 and TRBJ2-7; TRBD1 is a possible D gene (6 bases). Germline assignment: CDR1 SGHVS and CDR2 FNYEAQ. This CDR3 is built from 16 residues. Trimming took 1 base from V and 4 from J, leaving 17 bases between them. Full variable domain (missing parts from reference TRBV7-6 and TRBJ2-7): GAGVSQSPRYKVTKRGQDVALRCDPISGHVSLYWYRQALGQGPEFLTYFNYEAQQDKSGLPNDRFSAERPEGSISTLTIQRTEQRDSAMYRCASSLVGRGSKYEQYFGPGTRLTVT.

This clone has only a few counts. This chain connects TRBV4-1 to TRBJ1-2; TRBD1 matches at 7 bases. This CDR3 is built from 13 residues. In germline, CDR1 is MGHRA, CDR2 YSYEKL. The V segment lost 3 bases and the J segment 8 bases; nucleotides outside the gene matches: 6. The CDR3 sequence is CASSQTGSSGYTF. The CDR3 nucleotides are TGCGCCAGCAGCCAGACAGGGAGTAGCGGCTACACCTTC.

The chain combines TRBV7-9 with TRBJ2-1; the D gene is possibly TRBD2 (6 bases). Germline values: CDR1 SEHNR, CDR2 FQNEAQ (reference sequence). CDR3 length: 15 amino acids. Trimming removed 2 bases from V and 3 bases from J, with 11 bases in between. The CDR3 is CASSLLGGNYNEQFF. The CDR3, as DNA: TGTGCCAGCAGCTTATTGGGGGGAAACTACAATGAGCAGTTCTTC. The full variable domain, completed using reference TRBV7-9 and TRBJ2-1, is DTGVSQNPRHKITKRGQNVTFRCDPISEHNRLYWYRQTLGQGPEFLTYFQNEAQLEKSRLLSDRFSAERPKGSFSTLEIQRTEQGDSAMYLCASSLLGGNYNEQFFGPGTRLTVL.

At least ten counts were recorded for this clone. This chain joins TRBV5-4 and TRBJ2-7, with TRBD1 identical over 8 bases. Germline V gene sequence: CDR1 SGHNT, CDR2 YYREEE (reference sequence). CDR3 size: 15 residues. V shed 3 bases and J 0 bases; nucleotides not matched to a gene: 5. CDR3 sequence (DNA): TGTGCCAGCAGCTCCCGGGACAGGAGCTCCTACGAGCAGTACTTC. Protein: CASSSRDRSSYEQYF.

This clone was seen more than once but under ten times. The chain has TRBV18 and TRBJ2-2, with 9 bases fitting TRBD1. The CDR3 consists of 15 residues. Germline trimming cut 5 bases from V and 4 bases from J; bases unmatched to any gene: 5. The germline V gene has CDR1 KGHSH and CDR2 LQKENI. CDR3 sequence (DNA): TGTGCCAGCTCATCGGGACAGGGCGGCACCGGGGAGCTGTTTTTT. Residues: CASSSGQGGTGELFF.

CDR3 coding DNA: TGCGCCAGCAGCTTACGACTAGCCTACAATGAGCAGTTCTTC. Amino acid sequence: CASSLRLAYNEQFF. The rearrangement joins TRBV5-1 to TRBJ2-1, with D possibly being TRBD2 (6 bases). The V gene lost 2 bases and the J gene lost 2 bases, with 8 bases spanning the gap. CDR1 and CDR2 from the germline V gene are SGHRS and YFSETQ. CDR3 length: 14 amino acids.

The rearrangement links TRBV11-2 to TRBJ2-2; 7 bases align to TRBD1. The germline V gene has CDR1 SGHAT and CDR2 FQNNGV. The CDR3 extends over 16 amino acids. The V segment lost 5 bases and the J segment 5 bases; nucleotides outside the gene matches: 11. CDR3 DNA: TGTGCCAGCAGCACACAGGGGTCAGTAAGGACCGGGGAGCTGTTTTTT. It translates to CASSTQGSVRTGELFF.

CDR3 region: CASSSPDRGQPQHF. The DNA of the CDR3 is TGTGCCAGCAGCTCACCGGACAGGGGGCAGCCCCAGCATTTT. The rearrangement uses TRBV11-2 and TRBJ1-5, with 10 bases fitting TRBD1. The CDR3 is made up of 14 amino acids. Germline CDR1 is SGHAT and CDR2 is FQNNGV. The V and J ends lost 4 bases and 7 bases, in that order; junction bases with no gene match: 4.

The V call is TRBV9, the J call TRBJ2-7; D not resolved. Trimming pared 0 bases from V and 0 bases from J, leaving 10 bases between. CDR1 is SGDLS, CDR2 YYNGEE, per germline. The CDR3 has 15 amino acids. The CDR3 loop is CASSVAPQSSYEQYF. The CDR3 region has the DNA TGTGCCAGCAGCGTAGCTCCCCAGTCCTCCTACGAGCAGTACTTC.

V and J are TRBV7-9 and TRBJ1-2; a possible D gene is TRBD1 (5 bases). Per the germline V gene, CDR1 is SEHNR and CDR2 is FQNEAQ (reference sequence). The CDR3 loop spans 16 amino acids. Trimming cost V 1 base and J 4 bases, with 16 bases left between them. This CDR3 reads CASSLGFRGVVYGYTF. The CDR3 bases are TGTGCCAGCAGCTTAGGTTTTCGGGGGGTAGTCTATGGCTACACCTTC.

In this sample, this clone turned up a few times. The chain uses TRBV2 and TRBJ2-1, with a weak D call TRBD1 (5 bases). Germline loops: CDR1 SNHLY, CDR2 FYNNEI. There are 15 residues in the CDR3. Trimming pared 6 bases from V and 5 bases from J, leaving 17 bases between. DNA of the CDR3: TGTGCCAGCAGGATGTCCCAGGCAGGGAACAATGAGCAGTTCTTC. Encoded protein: CASRMSQAGNNEQFF.